The 4 T cell receptor beta chains in this list originate from one sample, sequenced in a study of blood T cell repertoires in COVID-19. This table comes from immunoSEQ multiplex PCR, and its TCRdb copy is limited to in-frame clones, with some not included. The sample holds a few hundred thousand clones, approximately 83% seen once. Sequencing input: peripheral blood. Receptors originate from a man aged 25 to 40 who had recovered from COVID-19.

V is TRBV29-1 and J is TRBJ1-3; 7 bases match TRBD1. In germline, CDR1 is SQVTM, CDR2 ANQGSEA. After removal of 6 bases from V and 2 bases from J, the junction contained 10 bases not matched to a gene. The CDR3 is made up of 15 amino acids. The CDR3, as DNA: TGCAGCGTCGGACTAACAGGGGTGACTGGAAACACCATATATTTT. Translated, it gives CSVGLTGVTGNTIYF.

CDR3 DNA: TGTGCCAGCAGACTGGGGGGGGGCCCAGATACGCAGTATTTT. Translated: CASRLGGGPDTQYF. This chain uses TRBV3-1 (or the pseudogene TRBV3-2) with TRBJ2-3; D is perhaps TRBD2 (7 bases). The V and J ends lost 6 bases and 4 bases respectively, with 14 bases between them. Looked up from germline, CDR1 is LGHDT and CDR2 is YNNKEL (reference sequence). The CDR3 has 14 residues.

The chain is built from TRBV7-2 and TRBJ1-5, with TRBD1 as a possible D gene (6 bases). Germline CDR1 reads SGHTA; CDR2 reads FQGNSA. The CDR3 runs to 15 residues. V lost 1 base and J 6 bases, leaving 13 bases between the germline ends. CDR3 nucleotides: TGTGCCAGCAGCTTAGAAGCCAGGGGAATTCAGCCCCAGCATTTT. It specifies CASSLEARGIQPQHF.

This chain links TRBV27 with TRBJ1-5, with unresolved D. V was shortened by 3 bases and J by 0 bases, with 9 bases between the two germline ends. Germline V gives CDR1 MNHEY, CDR2 SMNVEV (reference sequence). CDR3 length equals 15 residues. The CDR3 reads CASSFGADSNQPQHF. CDR3 in DNA: TGTGCCAGCAGTTTCGGAGCAGATAGCAATCAGCCCCAGCATTTT.